These 12 T cell receptor beta chains share one sample of origin, sequenced in a study of OX40 agonist ivuxolimab in advanced cancers. Sequencing was performed with immunoSEQ multiplex PCR; in TCRdb, only in-frame clones are kept and a portion is missing. This table holds 92,000 or so clones, 85% to 90% found once. Sequences were derived from CD4+ or CD8+ T cells sorted from blood, sampled in a trial of the OX40 agonist ivuxolimab. The source of these receptors is an adult with an advanced solid tumor such as melanoma, head and neck, liver or kidney cancer.

In its sample, this clone was seen once. The chain combines TRBV6-5 with TRBJ2-3; TRBD2 matches at 8 bases. The CDR3 runs 15 residues. With 5 bases clipped from V and 5 bases from J, the junction kept 9 bases outside the gene matches. Germline-derived CDR1 and CDR2 are MNHEY and SVGAGI. CDR3 in DNA: TGTGCCAGCAGTCCCTCGGGGGGGATGGGAGATACGCAGTATTTT. This encodes CASSPSGGMGDTQYF.

This rearrangement joins TRBV19 to TRBJ2-1; no definite D call. The ends were cut back, 8 bases at V and 0 bases at J, with 14 bases in the middle. The CDR3 runs to 15 residues. The germline CDR1 and CDR2 sequences are LNHDA and SQIVND (reference sequence). CDR3 bases: TGTGCCAGTCGAAAGACTCATAGCTCCTACAATGAGCAGTTCTTC. Protein: CASRKTHSSYNEQFF.

This rearrangement joins TRBV6-5 to TRBJ2-1; either TRBD1 or TRBD2 may fit D (6 bases each). The CDR3 consists of 15 residues. Germline V CDR1 and CDR2: MNHEY, SVGAGI. V was clipped by 0 bases and J by 5 bases, with 11 bases between them. DNA for the CDR3: TGTGCCAGCAGTTACTCAGGGGGGAAAGACAATGAGCAGTTCTTC. This gives the protein CASSYSGGKDNEQFF.

The chain is built from TRBV27 and TRBJ2-2, with 10 bases lining up with TRBD1. The germline V gene has CDR1 MNHEY and CDR2 SMNVEV (reference sequence). The CDR3 extends over 16 amino acids. Trimming cost V 3 bases and J 6 bases; bases outside gene matches: 7. CDR3 sequence (DNA): TGTGCCAGCAGTTTCATCTGGACAGGGGGGGCCGGGGAGCTGTTTTTT. Translating it yields CASSFIWTGGAGELFF.

The CDR3 reads CASSLSGNTEAFF. CDR3 bases: TGTGCCAGCAGTTTATCCGGGAACACTGAAGCTTTCTTT. The rearrangement uses TRBV28 and TRBJ1-1; no reliable D call. The germline V gene encodes CDR1 MDHEN and CDR2 SYDVKM. V was cut by 1 base and J by 1 base, with 4 bases left in between. The CDR3 consists of 13 residues.

The chain uses TRBV27 and TRBJ1-6, with D unresolved. CDR1 and CDR2 from the germline V gene are MNHEY and SMNVEV (reference sequence). Trimming took 2 bases from V and 0 from J, leaving 11 bases between them. This CDR3 spans 17 amino acids. CDR3 nucleotide sequence: TGTGCCAGCAGTTTAACGGTTAGGAGCTCCTATAATTCACCCCTCCACTTT. It specifies CASSLTVRSSYNSPLHF.

V usage is TRBV6-5 and J usage is TRBJ2-7; 8 bases map to TRBD2. J was trimmed by 2 bases and V by 5 bases; bases with no gene match: 8. CDR3 length equals 15 residues. Germline-derived CDR1 and CDR2 are MNHEY and SVGAGI. CDR3 bases: TGTGCCAGCAGTCCTCCGGGACTAGGTGCCTACGAGCAGTACTTC. Encoded protein: CASSPPGLGAYEQYF.

The CDR3 sequence is CASSIVTSSTDTQYF. The CDR3 coding sequence is TGTGCCAGTAGTATCGTAACTTCTAGCACAGATACGCAGTATTTT. The chain employs TRBV19 and TRBJ2-3; D call uncertain. The V gene lost 3 bases and the J gene lost 0 bases, with 10 bases spanning the gap. Looked up from germline, CDR1 is LNHDA and CDR2 is SQIVND (reference sequence). This CDR3 is built from 15 residues.

The gene calls are TRBV5-4 and TRBJ1-1; 7 bases align to TRBD1. This CDR3 region has 13 residues. Germline V gene lookup returns CDR1 SGHNT and CDR2 YYREEE (reference sequence). Trimming removed 2 bases from V and 7 bases from J; junction bases left unmatched: 5. The CDR3 bases are TGTGCCAGCAGCTTAGAAGGGGGCATTGAAGCTTTCTTT. Encoded protein: CASSLEGGIEAFF.

The V call is TRBV7-3, the J call TRBJ2-1; a possible D gene is TRBD1 (5 bases). Trimming pared 5 bases from V and 1 base from J, leaving 12 bases between. From germline, CDR1 is SGHTA and CDR2 FQGTGA. This CDR3 spans 15 amino acids. The DNA for the CDR3 is TGTGCCAGCAGCCCTCAGACAGCGTCCTACAATGAGCAGTTCTTC. Protein product: CASSPQTASYNEQFF.

The rearrangement links TRBV30 to TRBJ1-1; D uncertain. Germline V gives CDR1 GTSNPN, CDR2 SVGIG (reference sequence). The CDR3 loop spans 13 amino acids. The ends were cut back, 0 bases at V and 3 bases at J, with 8 bases in the middle. CDR3 in amino acids: CAWSVLLDTEAFF. The CDR3 DNA sequence: TGTGCCTGGAGTGTCCTTTTGGACACTGAAGCTTTCTTT.

The chain joins TRBV27 to TRBJ2-3; D may match TRBD1 or TRBD2 (5 bases each). In germline, CDR1 is MNHEY, CDR2 SMNVEV (reference sequence). CDR3 length equals 12 residues. The V end lost 8 bases, the J end lost 7 bases, and 13 bases lay between the germline ends. CDR3 region: CASGAEGNTQYF. CDR3 bases: TGTGCCAGCGGGGCCGAGGGTAATACGCAGTATTTT.